Sequencing of this T cell receptor beta chain was carried out in a study of early T cells in non-severe SARS-CoV-2 infection. Unique molecular identifiers were affixed to single, distinct cDNA molecules. TCRdb called the 5' RACE reads again in MiXCR, with one record for every CDR3 protein. The table records about 20,000 distinct CDR3 sequences, approximately 5.8% of them present only once. Whole-study findings and limits: Anti-spike CD8 specificities were favored by VDJdb matching, whose results missed private and CD4 specificities.

The CDR3 is 13 amino acids. Germline CDR1 reads KGHDR; CDR2 reads SFDVKD. V was pared by 3 bases and J by 12 bases, with 15 bases between. The table lists this clonotype with a few counts. What it binds is unknown. The chain employs TRBV24-1 and TRBJ2-3; unclear D gene. The sequencing used whole blood, collected at baseline. The TCR originated in an adult who was a healthcare worker with PCR-confirmed SARS-CoV-2 infection or an uninfected control (not recorded which). The CDR3 spells CATSDPTSSPQYF. CDR3 nucleotides: TGTGCCACCAGTGATCCTACCTCTTCTCCTCAGTATTTT.